This T cell receptor (beta chain) was observed in a study of breast tumors, draining lymph nodes, adjacent tissues. One entry per CDR3 protein, called by TCRdb with MiXCR from the multiplex PCR reads. The data hold some 120,000 distinct CDR3 sequences, with about 20% observed a single time. CDR3 size: 12 residues. Looked up from germline, CDR1 is GTSNPN and CDR2 is SVGIG (reference sequence). Trimming at V came to 2 bases and at J to 4 bases, leaving 1 base not matched to a gene. Samples came from axillary lymph nodes draining the breast cancer. This clonotype showed up just a few times. What it binds is unknown. The study's findings and limits: Luminal-like breast cancer showed significantly greater tumor-nontumor repertoire similarity than basal-like breast cancer did. Compared with lymph nodes, tumors were less diverse; compared with nontumor tissue, more. Tumor T cell lymph node origin was a supported hypothesis, not proven.

Material for sequencing was axillary lymph node tissue. The chain links TRBV30 to TRBJ2-7, with 8 nucleotides matching TRBD1. The clonotype comes from a female donor with breast cancer. Some clones in this sample may be carry-over from other donors' samples. Written as DNA, the CDR3 is TGTGCCTGGAGTCGACAGGGGTACGAGCAGTACTTC. It codes for CAWSRQGYEQYF.